The source of this TCR beta chain is a study of blood T cell repertoires in COVID-19. At the level of the study: COVID-19 samples from acute and convalescent phases originated in the United States, Italy and Spain. The analysed material was cDNA or gDNA that came from T cells, B-cell-depleted T cells, or PBMCs.

Data came from immunoSEQ multiplex PCR; TCRdb stores just in-frame clones and leaves some out. The sample lists just over 15,000 clones, about 85% occurring once. Trimming removed 3 bases at V and 7 bases at J, with 13 bases between. The CDR3 consists of 13 residues. Per germline, CDR1 DFQATT and CDR2 SNEGSKA (reference sequence). The chain couples TRBV20-1 to TRBJ1-5, with a weak D call TRBD1 (6 bases). The origin of this receptor is a man aged 55 to 70 with acute or convalescent COVID-19. The sample taken for sequencing was peripheral blood. CDR3 in amino acids: CSASRTEGQPQHF. The CDR3 bases are TGCAGTGCTAGTCGGACAGAGGGACAGCCCCAGCATTTT.